The 31 T cell receptor beta chains given below trace back to one sample, sequenced in a study of CD4+ T cells in melanoma. Clones were read by immunoSEQ multiplex PCR, and TCRdb kept only the in-frame ones, dropping some. The sample lists 140,000 or so clones, over 90% occurring once. The receptors here all came from a human donor with melanoma.

This chain's CDR3 is CASPGTGSNQPQHF. CDR3 DNA: TGTGCCAGTCCTGGGACAGGGAGCAATCAGCCCCAGCATTTT. This sequence joins TRBV19 and TRBJ1-5; 9 bases line up with TRBD1. Trimming cost V 8 bases and J 1 base; bases outside gene matches: 3. The germline gives CDR1 LNHDA, CDR2 SQIVND (reference sequence). The CDR3 length is 14 residues.

This clone was counted a single time. The CDR3 DNA reads TGTGCCAGCAGCATCGGTCTTAAATATACCAACGGGAACACTGAAGCTTTCTTT. Encoded protein: CASSIGLKYTNGNTEAFF. This chain connects TRBV7-9 to TRBJ1-1; D is uncertain. Germline CDR1 reads SEHNR; CDR2 reads FQNEAQ (reference sequence). V was clipped by 5 bases and J by 1 base, with 23 bases between them. There are 18 residues in the CDR3.

The rearrangement joins TRBV28 to TRBJ1-4, with D uncertain. Deletions cut 7 bases from V and 3 bases from J, with 12 bases between. Looked up from germline, CDR1 is MDHEN and CDR2 is SYDVKM. CDR3 size: 14 residues. Written as DNA, the CDR3 is TGTGCCAGCACGATAAGTGCGGCTAATGAAAAACTGTTTTTT. This gives the protein CASTISAANEKLFF.

The chain carries TRBV6-1 and TRBJ1-5, with 8 nucleotides matching TRBD1. The V gene's germline CDR1 is MNHNS and CDR2 SASEGT. This CDR3 has 14 amino acids. V was pared by 6 bases and J by 1 base, with 2 bases of the junction left unmatched. CDR3 loop: CASRTGVSNQPQHF. CDR3 DNA sequence: TGTGCCAGCAGGACAGGGGTGAGCAATCAGCCCCAGCATTTT.

The rearrangement joins TRBV29-1 to TRBJ1-3, with D perhaps matching TRBD1 (5 bases). This CDR3 spans 14 amino acids. Trimming shortened V by 6 bases and J by 7 bases, and 19 bases separated the two germline ends. CDR1 SQVTM and CDR2 ANQGSEA come from the germline V gene. The CDR3 nucleotides are TGCAGCGTCGGGGCCGGGACGTTGGGTAACACCATATATTTT. It specifies CSVGAGTLGNTIYF.

The chain joins TRBV11-3 to TRBJ1-1; 7 bases are a match to TRBD1. The junction had 1 base not matched to a gene; V was cut back by 5 bases and J by 1 base. The CDR3 runs to 13 residues. Germline-derived CDR1 and CDR2 are SGHNT and YENEEA. The DNA for the CDR3 is TGTGCCAGCAGCCGACAGGGGAACACTGAAGCTTTCTTT. Translating it yields CASSRQGNTEAFF.

The chain recombines TRBV6-5 with TRBJ1-3; D is undetermined. Germline V lookup: CDR1 MNHEY, CDR2 SVGAGI. V lost 2 bases and J 0 bases, leaving 11 bases between the germline ends. The CDR3 runs 16 residues. CDR3 sequence: CASSYGRPNSGNTIYF. The CDR3 DNA reads as TGTGCCAGCAGTTACGGCAGGCCTAACTCTGGAAACACCATATATTTT.

The genes are TRBV2 and TRBJ2-7, with D unresolved. The CDR3 is 11 residues long. Germline assignment: CDR1 SNHLY and CDR2 FYNNEI. Between the trimmed V and J ends, which lost 5 bases and 3 bases, there was a span of 5 bases. The DNA for the CDR3 is TGTGCCAGCAGTCCCAGCTACGAGCAGTACTTC. It is translated as CASSPSYEQYF. The whole variable domain, remainder taken from reference TRBV2 and TRBJ2-7, is EPEVTQTPSHQVTQMGQEVILRCVPISNHLYFYWYRQILGQKVEFLVSFYNNEISEKSEIFDDQFSVERPDGSNFTLKIRSTKLEDSAMYFCASSPSYEQYFGPGTRLTVT.

The chain is built from TRBV5-1 and TRBJ2-7; TRBD1 matches at 10 bases. The CDR3 loop spans 11 amino acids. With 4 bases clipped from V and 11 bases from J, the junction kept 3 bases outside the gene matches. Germline V gene sequence: CDR1 SGHRS, CDR2 YFSETQ. The DNA of the CDR3 is TGCGCCAGCAGCAATGGACAGGGGGAGTACTTC. Its protein is CASSNGQGEYF.

DNA for the CDR3: TGTGCCAGCAGCCCGACAGTCACTTATGGCGGCTACACCTTC. Its protein is CASSPTVTYGGYTF. The chain combines TRBV6-5 with TRBJ1-2, with D perhaps matching TRBD1 (5 bases). The CDR3 spans 14 residues. The germline V gene has CDR1 MNHEY and CDR2 SVGAGI. The V end was cut by 6 bases, the J end by 8 bases, with 19 bases between.

This clone was picked up one time. V is TRBV18 and J is TRBJ1-1; D remains ambiguous. CDR1 is KGHSH, CDR2 LQKENI, per germline. V shed 5 bases and J shed 0 bases, with 7 bases lying between them. The length of the CDR3 is 13 residues. CDR3 in DNA: TGTGCCAGCTCAACAGATATGAACACTGAAGCTTTCTTT. It translates to CASSTDMNTEAFF.

The rearrangement uses TRBV6-5 and TRBJ2-6, with unresolved D. Per germline, CDR1 MNHEY and CDR2 SVGAGI. V lost 0 bases, J lost 0 bases, and 6 bases lay in between. The CDR3 length is 16 residues. This CDR3 is CASSYSRTSGANVLTF. CDR3 sequence (DNA): TGTGCCAGCAGTTACTCACGGACCTCTGGGGCCAACGTCCTGACTTTC.

The V and J genes are TRBV5-6 and TRBJ2-5, with 8 bases aligning to TRBD1. This CDR3 contains 15 residues. The J segment lost 5 bases and the V segment lost 0 bases, leaving 6 bases of the junction unmatched. Germline CDR1 SGHDT, CDR2 YYEEEE. CDR3 residues: CASSLAGGTGETQYF. The DNA for the CDR3 is TGTGCCAGCAGCTTGGCAGGGGGCACGGGGGAGACCCAGTACTTC. The entire variable domain, with the rest obtained from reference TRBV5-6 and TRBJ2-5, is as follows: DAGVTQSPTHLIKTRGQQVTLRCSPKSGHDTVSWYQQALGQGPQFIFQYYEEEERQRGNFPDRFSGHQFPNYSSELNVNALLLGDSALYLCASSLAGGTGETQYFGPGTRLLVL.

V gene TRBV11-2 combines with J gene TRBJ2-5; TRBD1 aligns across 7 bases. The CDR3 is 15 amino acids. Germline CDR1 is SGHAT and CDR2 is FQNNGV. The V segment lost 5 bases and the J segment 1 base; nucleotides outside the gene matches: 7. CDR3 DNA sequence: TGTGCCAGCAGCCTTAAGGGGGCGGGCCAAGAGACCCAGTACTTC. Protein sequence: CASSLKGAGQETQYF. The full variable domain, with the rest looked up from reference TRBV11-2 and TRBJ2-5, is EAGVAQSPRYKIIEKRQSVAFWCNPISGHATLYWYQQILGQGPKLLIQFQNNGVVDDSQLPKDRFSAERLKGVDSTLKIQPAKLEDSAVYLCASSLKGAGQETQYFGPGTRLLVL.

The chain carries TRBV7-6 and TRBJ2-5, with unresolved D. The germline gives CDR1 SGHVS, CDR2 FNYEAQ. The CDR3 runs to 14 residues. Trimming removed 5 bases at V and 2 bases at J, with 12 bases between. CDR3 DNA: TGTGCCAGCAGCCTCGATTTCCGTCAAGAGACCCAGTACTTC. Translated: CASSLDFRQETQYF.

This clone was detected once. J is TRBJ2-7 and V is TRBV5-1, with D possibly called TRBD1 or TRBD2 (5 bases each). The CDR3 contains 14 residues. The V end lost 6 bases, the J end lost 5 bases, and 18 bases lay between the germline ends. Germline CDR1 reads SGHRS; CDR2 reads YFSETQ. CDR3 sequence: CASTPRVEGHEQYF. The CDR3 DNA reads TGCGCCAGCACCCCCAGGGTTGAGGGACACGAGCAGTACTTC.

The chain has TRBV5-6 and TRBJ2-2, with D perhaps matching TRBD1 or TRBD2 (5 bases each). There are 16 residues in the CDR3. The V gene lost 4 bases and the J gene lost 5 bases, with 18 bases spanning the gap. CDR1 and CDR2 from the germline V gene are SGHDT and YYEEEE. The CDR3 coding sequence is TGTGCCAGCAGCCCTAGTCCCGGGACGGGGACCGGGGAGCTGTTTTTT. This codes for CASSPSPGTGTGELFF.

The CDR3 DNA follows: TGTGCCAGCAGCTCATACGGGGCAGGGGATGAAAAACTGTTTTTT. This sequence encodes CASSSYGAGDEKLFF. J is TRBJ1-4 and V is TRBV5-6; perhaps TRBD1 as D (6 bases). The V and J ends lost 3 bases and 6 bases respectively, with 15 bases between them. CDR3 length: 15 residues. CDR1 is SGHDT and CDR2 is YYEEEE in the germline V gene.

V and J are TRBV19 and TRBJ2-2; D is possibly TRBD1 (6 bases). The CDR3 contains 16 residues. CDR1 and CDR2 from the germline V gene are LNHDA and SQIVND (reference sequence). The V end lost 7 bases, the J end lost 0 bases, and 15 bases lay between the germline ends. The CDR3 is CASKKRDTANTGELFF. CDR3 bases: TGTGCCAGTAAGAAACGGGACACCGCGAACACCGGGGAGCTGTTTTTT.

The V call is TRBV7-9, the J call TRBJ2-7, with 9 bases matching TRBD1. V shed 5 bases and J 3 bases; nucleotides not matched to a gene: 8. The CDR3 is 15 amino acids. From germline, CDR1 is SEHNR and CDR2 FQNEAQ (reference sequence). CDR3 DNA sequence: TGTGCCAGCAGCCCGCCGGGACAGGGAGTCTACGAGCAGTACTTC. It translates to CASSPPGQGVYEQYF.

This rearrangement joins TRBV25-1 to TRBJ2-5; tentatively, D is TRBD1 (6 bases). Trimming cost V 6 bases and J 2 bases, with 16 bases left between them. CDR3 length: 15 amino acids. Germline-derived CDR1 and CDR2 are MGHDK and SYGVNS. The CDR3 reads CASRARDTLQETQYF. In nucleotides, the CDR3 is TGTGCCAGCAGAGCCCGGGACACACTTCAAGAGACCCAGTACTTC.

The V and J genes are TRBV29-1 and TRBJ2-3; perhaps TRBD1 as D (6 bases). The CDR3 runs to 18 residues. The germline V and J ends were trimmed by 6 bases and 0 bases, with 25 bases remaining between them. Looked up from germline, CDR1 is SQVTM and CDR2 is ANQGSEA. The CDR3 sequence is CSVTGTPYHPTSTDTQYF. The CDR3, as DNA: TGCAGCGTCACGGGGACACCCTATCACCCAACTAGCACAGATACGCAGTATTTT.

The chain uses TRBV12-5 and TRBJ2-1, with D possibly TRBD2 on 6 matching bases. Deletions cut 2 bases from V and 9 bases from J, with 17 bases between. The CDR3 runs to 15 residues. The germline gives CDR1 LGHNT, CDR2 FRNRAP. CDR3: CASGLPRGGSGEQFF. The CDR3 DNA is TGTGCTAGTGGTTTGCCCCGTGGGGGGTCAGGTGAGCAGTTCTTC.

V is TRBV11-3 and J is TRBJ2-1; D is perhaps TRBD1 (5 bases). The V and J ends lost 2 bases and 6 bases respectively, with 8 bases between them. The CDR3 spans 13 residues. The germline V gene encodes CDR1 SGHNT and CDR2 YENEEA. In DNA form, the CDR3 reads TGTGCCAGCAGCTTAAGGCAGGGCAATGAGCAGTTCTTC. Protein product: CASSLRQGNEQFF.

This clone has only one observation. CDR3 coding DNA: TGTGCCAGCAGCCCCGGCTTGTTCTTTTCACCCCTCCACTTT. Amino acids: CASSPGLFFSPLHF. The gene calls are TRBV6-1 and TRBJ1-6; D unresolved. The CDR3 consists of 14 residues. Germline V gives CDR1 MNHNS, CDR2 SASEGT. V was clipped by 6 bases and J by 9 bases, with 15 bases between them.

The chain carries TRBV6-5 and TRBJ1-2, with no clear D. Germline loops: CDR1 MNHEY, CDR2 SVGAGI. Trimming left V 4 bases short and J 1 base short, with 7 bases between. CDR3 length: 13 amino acids. The CDR3 DNA follows: TGTGCCAGCAGTTTGTTCAGTAACTATGGCTACACCTTC. Its protein is CASSLFSNYGYTF.

The rearrangement links TRBV7-9 to TRBJ1-1, with D unresolved. This CDR3 has 13 amino acids. Germline V gene lookup returns CDR1 SEHNR and CDR2 FQNEAQ (reference sequence). The V gene lost 5 bases and the J gene lost 0 bases, with 7 bases spanning the gap. The CDR3 bases are TGTGCCAGCAGCGATCAGGTGAACACTGAAGCTTTCTTT. Protein product: CASSDQVNTEAFF.

The rearrangement links TRBV5-1 to TRBJ2-3; tentatively, D is TRBD1 (6 bases). V was clipped by 4 bases and J by 2 bases, with 11 bases between them. Germline values: CDR1 SGHRS, CDR2 YFSETQ. The CDR3 extends over 14 amino acids. CDR3: CASSVTGSTDTQYF. DNA of the CDR3: TGCGCCAGCAGCGTGACAGGATCCACAGATACGCAGTATTTT.

The chain has TRBV5-1 and TRBJ2-3; D is undetermined. The CDR3 contains 15 residues. Trimming shortened V by 1 base and J by 1 base, and 10 bases separated the two germline ends. CDR1 SGHRS and CDR2 YFSETQ come from the germline V gene. CDR3: CASSLITVGTDTQYF. DNA of the CDR3: TGCGCCAGCAGCTTGATAACAGTAGGCACAGATACGCAGTATTTT.

In its sample, this clone was seen once. The chain links TRBV18 to TRBJ2-1; 7 bases are a match to TRBD2. The CDR3 sequence is 14 residues long. Germline-derived CDR1 and CDR2 are KGHSH and LQKENI. V was clipped by 6 bases and J by 10 bases; unmatched bases: 12. The CDR3 spells CASSPLGGDSEQFF. The CDR3 DNA follows: TGTGCCAGCTCCCCATTGGGGGGGGATTCAGAGCAGTTCTTC.

J is TRBJ2-4 and V is TRBV4-2, with TRBD2 identical over 15 bases. The CDR3 has 18 residues. V lost 3 bases to trimming and J lost 5 bases; unmatched junction nucleotides: 8. Germline V gene sequence: CDR1 LGHNA, CDR2 YNFKEQ. CDR3 in DNA: TGTGCCAGCAGCCATGAAGGACTAGCGGGGGGGCGTGAAAACATTCAGTACTTC. This encodes CASSHEGLAGGRENIQYF.